These 32 T cell receptor beta chains were sequenced from one sample in a study of CD8 T cells in ankylosing spondylitis. Study-level results: Characteristic, it appeared, of ankylosing spondylitis blood was a TCR beta motif of several highly homologous variants.

For these TCRs, the target antigens are not known. TCRdb reprocessed the 5' RACE reads with MiXCR, giving one entry per CDR3 protein. The sample gives around 220,000 distinct CDR3 sequences, around 17% of which show up once; about 42% is in the top ten. What was sequenced was blood, either unsorted or a sorted T cell fraction (not recorded which). These receptors were taken from a male donor with ankylosing spondylitis.

This clonotype was picked up a small number of times. The rearrangement links TRBV6-1 to TRBJ2-6; D is uncertain. The ends were cut back, 5 bases at V and 2 bases at J, with 7 bases in the middle. This CDR3 region has 14 residues. From germline, CDR1 is MNHNS and CDR2 SASEGT. The CDR3 region is CASSPTPGANVLTF. CDR3 nucleotide sequence: TGTGCCAGCAGTCCAACCCCTGGGGCCAACGTCCTGACTTTC.

The chain couples TRBV7-3 to TRBJ2-3; 12 bases fit TRBD1. The J segment lost 5 bases and the V segment lost 5 bases, leaving 14 bases of the junction unmatched. CDR1 SGHTA and CDR2 FQGTGA come from the germline V gene. The CDR3 consists of 18 residues. This CDR3 reads CASSGGTGGLSYGDTQYF. The CDR3 nucleotides read TGTGCCAGCAGCGGAGGGACAGGGGGCCTCTCTTACGGAGATACGCAGTATTTT.

This clonotype has a handful of counts. This chain uses TRBV7-8 with TRBJ2-1, with 14 nucleotides matching TRBD2. CDR1 and CDR2 (germline): SGHVS, FQNEAQ. V trimming: 3 bases; J trimming: 0 bases; junction bases outside the gene matches: 1. This CDR3 contains 17 residues. CDR3 nucleotides: TGTGCCAGCAGCTTCGGGACTAGCGGGAGCTCCTACAATGAGCAGTTCTTC. Protein sequence: CASSFGTSGSSYNEQFF.

This clonotype was found a few times. The chain combines TRBV27 with TRBJ2-3, with 7 bases matching TRBD2. With 5 bases clipped from V and 6 bases from J, the junction kept 11 bases outside the gene matches. The CDR3 spans 15 residues. CDR1 is MNHEY and CDR2 is SMNVEV in the germline V gene (reference sequence). The CDR3 here is CASSRTSSILDTQYF. The CDR3 DNA is TGTGCCAGCAGTCGGACTAGTAGCATCCTTGATACGCAGTATTTT.

This clonotype has only a few counts. J is TRBJ2-7 and V is TRBV29-1; TRBD1 matches at 8 bases. Germline CDR1 and CDR2: SQVTM and ANQGSEA. V trimming: 3 bases; J trimming: 6 bases; junction bases outside the gene matches: 4. CDR3 length: 12 residues. The CDR3 loop is CSVEDRAGEQYF. CDR3 nucleotide sequence: TGCAGCGTTGAGGACAGGGCGGGCGAGCAGTACTTC.

Only a few counts were recorded for this clonotype. The gene calls are TRBV7-8 and TRBJ1-4; D uncertain. Germline lookup yields CDR1 SGHVS and CDR2 FQNEAQ. This CDR3 has 15 amino acids. The V and J ends lost 5 bases and 2 bases respectively, with 12 bases between them. The CDR3 reads CASSPAAGTNEKLFF. CDR3 coding DNA: TGTGCCAGCAGCCCAGCAGCGGGGACTAATGAAAAACTGTTTTTT.

The gene calls are TRBV5-1 and TRBJ1-4, with 9 positions matching TRBD1. The CDR3 has 15 residues. The ends lost 3 bases at V and 8 bases at J; junction bases unmatched: 8. CDR1 and CDR2 (germline): SGHRS, YFSETQ. CDR3 protein: CASSSEGTGWEKLFF. Written as DNA, the CDR3 is TGCGCCAGCAGCTCGGAAGGGACAGGGTGGGAAAAACTGTTTTTT.

CDR3 nucleotide sequence: TGTGCCAGCAGCGCACCGGGAACGAGCACAGATACGCAGTATTTT. Its translation is CASSAPGTSTDTQYF. The gene calls are TRBV12-3 or TRBV12-4 and TRBJ2-3, with D possibly TRBD2 on 5 matching bases. CDR3 length: 15 residues. V dropped 6 bases and J dropped 0 bases, with 13 bases sitting between them.

This chain connects TRBV4-3 to TRBJ1-2; D is possibly TRBD1 (6 bases). CDR1 is LGHNA, CDR2 YSLEER, per germline. This CDR3 is built from 16 residues. Trimming took off 0 bases at V and 0 bases at J, with 11 bases between the two ends. CDR3 amino acids: CASSQDRGSANYGYTF. The CDR3 coding sequence is TGCGCCAGCAGCCAAGACAGGGGATCAGCTAACTATGGCTACACCTTC.

In its sample, this clonotype was seen a few times. CDR3 coding DNA: TGCGCCAGCAGCTTGTGGGCGTACGGGGGGGGAAACACTGAAGCTTTCTTT. Protein: CASSLWAYGGGNTEAFF. The rearrangement uses TRBV5-1 and TRBJ1-1, with TRBD1 as a possible D gene (5 bases). Trimming removed 1 base from V and 2 bases from J, with 18 bases in between. Germline loops: CDR1 SGHRS, CDR2 YFSETQ. The length of the CDR3 is 17 residues.

Ten or more counts support this clonotype. This chain connects TRBV29-1 to TRBJ2-3; 12 bases are shared with TRBD2. CDR1 is SQVTM, CDR2 ANQGSEA, per germline. Trimming at V came to 4 bases and at J to 6 bases, leaving 5 bases not matched to a gene. CDR3 size: 14 residues. The CDR3 region has the DNA TGCAGCGTTGTATTGACTAGCGGGAGTGATACGCAGTATTTT. Protein product: CSVVLTSGSDTQYF.

As DNA, the CDR3 is TGTGCCAGCAGCACCAGCGGGGGGCGCACAGATACGCAGTATTTT. This codes for CASSTSGGRTDTQYF. The rearrangement links TRBV5-6 to TRBJ2-3; TRBD2 agrees at 9 bases. Germline CDR1 is SGHDT and CDR2 is YYEEEE. With 4 bases clipped from V and 1 base from J, the junction kept 4 bases outside the gene matches. The CDR3 is 15 residues long.

Regarding this clonotype: A junction end diverges from the germline sequence, so it may reflect a read error. The rearrangement uses TRBV6-5 and TRBJ1-1, with D unclear. CDR3 size: 12 residues. Germline V CDR1 and CDR2: MNHEY, SVGAGI. The CDR3 bases are TGTACCAGCAGAAGCCCTAACACTGAAGCTTTCTTT. This codes for CTSRSPNTEAFF.

This clonotype was counted between two and nine times. The chain joins TRBV27 to TRBJ2-3; weak D call: TRBD2 (6 bases). Per the germline V gene, CDR1 is MNHEY and CDR2 is SMNVEV (reference sequence). V lost 5 bases and J 2 bases, leaving 17 bases between the germline ends. This CDR3 comprises 16 residues. The CDR3 here is CASSLIGGEATDTQYF. In DNA, the CDR3 is TGTGCCAGCAGTCTTATCGGGGGAGAGGCCACAGATACGCAGTATTTT.

The chain combines TRBV29-1 with TRBJ1-2, with D maybe TRBD1 (5 bases). Germline CDR1 and CDR2: SQVTM and ANQGSEA. The CDR3 contains 16 residues. Trimming shortened V by 1 base and J by 8 bases, and 23 bases separated the two germline ends. CDR3 sequence (DNA): TGCAGCGTTGAAGGGGACGAGGGGCCCCAGCCTGGGGGCTACACCTTC. Translating it yields CSVEGDEGPQPGGYTF.

V and J are TRBV7-3 and TRBJ1-2; 12 bases are shared with TRBD1. V lost 4 bases and J lost 5; bases outside the gene matches: 5. Per the germline V gene, CDR1 is SGHTA and CDR2 is FQGTGA. This CDR3 has 15 amino acids. CDR3 region: CASSSGTGGVYGYTF. CDR3 nucleotide sequence: TGTGCCAGCAGCTCGGGGACAGGGGGCGTATATGGCTACACCTTC.

The table lists this clonotype with a few counts. The CDR3 protein is CSGDRVEDYGYTF. The CDR3 bases are TGCAGCGGTGACAGGGTGGAAGACTATGGCTACACCTTC. The chain joins TRBV29-1 to TRBJ1-2; 7 bases match TRBD1. CDR1 SQVTM and CDR2 ANQGSEA come from the germline V gene. CDR3 size: 13 residues. The V gene end was trimmed by 7 bases and the J gene end by 3 bases; junction bases not matched to a gene: 8. The variable domain in full, completed from reference TRBV29-1 and TRBJ1-2, reads SAVISQKPSRDICQRGTSLTIQCQVDSQVTMMFWYRQQPGQSLTLIATANQGSEATYESGFVIDKFPISRPNLTFSTLTVSNMSPEDSSIYLCSGDRVEDYGYTFGSGTRLTVV.

This clonotype was picked up a small number of times. J is TRBJ1-1 and V is TRBV4-1; possible D gene TRBD1, 6 bases. Germline assignment: CDR1 MGHRA and CDR2 YSYEKL. CDR3 length equals 18 residues. The ends were cut back, 1 base at V and 0 bases at J, with 18 bases in the middle. CDR3 sequence (DNA): TGCGCCAGCAGCCAAGTCATTACGGAGGGGGGCCTGAACACTGAAGCTTTCTTT. This codes for CASSQVITEGGLNTEAFF.

This clonotype has more than one count but fewer than ten. V usage is TRBV27 and J usage is TRBJ2-7; no clear D gene. This CDR3 is built from 13 residues. V lost 3 bases and J 2 bases, leaving 8 bases between the germline ends. The germline CDR1 and CDR2 sequences are MNHEY and SMNVEV (reference sequence). The CDR3 region has the DNA TGTGCCAGCAGTTTCCGAAGCACCTACGAGCAGTACTTC. Protein sequence: CASSFRSTYEQYF.

The genes are TRBV2 and TRBJ2-5, with D perhaps TRBD2 (6 bases). Germline loops: CDR1 SNHLY, CDR2 FYNNEI. V was clipped by 3 bases and J by 5 bases, with 13 bases between them. The CDR3 runs 14 residues. CDR3 sequence: CASSEGSGGETQYF. Here the CDR3 DNA reads TGTGCCAGCAGTGAGGGCAGTGGGGGGGAGACCCAGTACTTC.

This chain uses TRBV27 with TRBJ2-5, with unresolved D. V lost 1 base to trimming and J lost 4 bases, with 10 bases between them. In germline, CDR1 is MNHEY, CDR2 SMNVEV (reference sequence). The CDR3 spans 14 residues. CDR3 amino acids: CASSLLLVRETQYF. The CDR3 DNA reads TGTGCCAGCAGTTTATTGCTAGTGAGAGAGACCCAGTACTTC.

The chain recombines TRBV6-5 with TRBJ2-1; 11 bases line up with TRBD1. The CDR3 runs to 15 residues. The V gene end was trimmed by 2 bases and the J gene end by 4 bases; junction bases not matched to a gene: 1. Germline V CDR1 and CDR2: MNHEY, SVGAGI. CDR3 nucleotides: TGTGCCAGCAGTTACGGGACAGGGGGTTACAATGAGCAGTTCTTC. This codes for CASSYGTGGYNEQFF.

This chain links TRBV11-2 with TRBJ2-1; D unresolved. V was clipped by 1 base and J by 5 bases, with 9 bases between them. This CDR3 is 14 amino acids long. Germline CDR1 is SGHAT and CDR2 is FQNNGV. The CDR3 reads CASSLGSPHNEQFF. The CDR3 DNA sequence: TGTGCCAGCAGCTTAGGGTCCCCACACAATGAGCAGTTCTTC.

The chain joins TRBV7-9 to TRBJ2-1; 7 bases match TRBD1. With 5 bases clipped from V and 7 bases from J, the junction kept 8 bases outside the gene matches. The germline V gene has CDR1 SEHNR and CDR2 FQNEAQ (reference sequence). The CDR3 has 14 residues. The CDR3 reads CASSPRDRPNEQFF. The DNA of the CDR3 is TGTGCCAGCAGCCCCCGGGACAGACCGAATGAGCAGTTCTTC.

The rearrangement uses TRBV12-3 or TRBV12-4 and TRBJ2-2; TRBD2 aligns across 11 bases. After removal of 7 bases from V and 6 bases from J, the junction contained 7 bases not matched to a gene. The length of the CDR3 is 15 residues. For the CDR3, the DNA is TGTGCCAGCACCCGTAGCGGGAGGGCCCCCGGGGAGCTGTTTTTT. Translating gives CASTRSGRAPGELFF.

V usage is TRBV5-1 and J usage is TRBJ2-5, with 14 bases fitting TRBD2. The J segment lost 5 bases and the V segment lost 4 bases, leaving 16 bases of the junction unmatched. The CDR3 runs to 19 residues. The germline V gene has CDR1 SGHRS and CDR2 YFSETQ. In DNA, the CDR3 is TGCGCCAGCAGCCTCCCGGCGGGACTAGCGGGGGTCGAATGGGAGACCCAGTACTTC. Translated: CASSLPAGLAGVEWETQYF. Full variable domain (outside the CDR3, taken from reference TRBV5-1 and TRBJ2-5): KAGVTQTPRYLIKTRGQQVTLSCSPISGHRSVSWYQQTPGQGLQFLFEYFSETQRNKGNFPGRFSGRQFSNSRSEMNVSTLELGDSALYLCASSLPAGLAGVEWETQYFGPGTRLLVL.

This clonotype came up a few times. The J gene is TRBJ2-3, the V gene TRBV12-3 or TRBV12-4; 10 bases map to TRBD1. After removal of 8 bases from V and 6 bases from J, the junction contained 11 bases not matched to a gene. CDR3 length: 15 residues. DNA for the CDR3: TGTGCCAGCTACTCGACGGGACAGGGGTCGGATACGCAGTATTTT. It codes for CASYSTGQGSDTQYF.

In its sample, this clonotype was seen a few times. The chain links TRBV20-1 to TRBJ2-7; D may correspond to TRBD1 or TRBD2 (5 bases each). Trimming left V 0 bases short and J 2 bases short, with 14 bases between. The CDR3 runs to 15 residues. Germline loops: CDR1 DFQATT, CDR2 SNEGSKA (reference sequence). CDR3 amino acids: CSARDRRDPAYEQYF. DNA for the CDR3: TGCAGTGCTAGAGATAGAAGGGACCCCGCCTACGAGCAGTACTTC.

This clonotype was observed a few times. V gene TRBV20-1 combines with J gene TRBJ1-1, with 7 bases aligning to TRBD1. Germline loops: CDR1 DFQATT, CDR2 SNEGSKA (reference sequence). V trimming: 5 bases; J trimming: 3 bases; junction bases outside the gene matches: 18. The CDR3 runs to 17 residues. The CDR3 DNA is TGCAGTGCTCCTAGGGGCAGGGGGGCTCTAGGGCACACTGAAGCTTTCTTT. Translation gives CSAPRGRGALGHTEAFF.

The sample holds many counts of this clonotype. V and J are TRBV5-1 and TRBJ1-1; D remains unclear. The germline CDR1 and CDR2 sequences are SGHRS and YFSETQ. Deletions cut 4 bases from V and 4 bases from J, with 11 bases between. The CDR3 has 13 amino acids. Here the CDR3 reads CASSGFIGTEAFF. The CDR3 DNA reads as TGCGCCAGCAGCGGATTCATTGGCACTGAAGCTTTCTTT.

There are a few counts of this clonotype. V gene TRBV27 combines with J gene TRBJ2-7; D is perhaps TRBD1 (6 bases). Trimming cost V 4 bases and J 3 bases, with 13 bases left between them. The germline gives CDR1 MNHEY, CDR2 SMNVEV (reference sequence). The CDR3 sequence is 14 residues long. The CDR3 DNA is TGTGCCAGCAGTTCGGACAGCAGGGGCTACGAGCAGTACTTC. Protein sequence: CASSSDSRGYEQYF.

The V call is TRBV4-1, the J call TRBJ2-7, with 11 nucleotides matching TRBD2. The CDR3 spans 16 residues. V shed 2 bases, J shed 3 bases, and the junction held 6 bases outside the gene matches. Germline CDR1 is MGHRA and CDR2 is YSYEKL. CDR3 in amino acids: CASSQWWTSGLYEQYF. As DNA, the CDR3 is TGCGCCAGCAGCCAATGGTGGACTAGCGGGCTCTACGAGCAGTACTTC.